These 7 T cell receptor beta chains share one sample of origin, sequenced in a study of response to subunit inactivated influenza vaccine. MiXCR was run by TCRdb on the RT-PCR reads, yielding one entry per CDR3 protein. The repertoire includes about 520,000 distinct CDR3 sequences, 25% of them detected once, and approximately 2% sits in the top ten. The specimen was CD4+ T cells sorted from PBMCs, collected around 5 days after vaccination. The source of these receptors is a man between 45 and 60 years old who received an inactivated influenza vaccine.

V and J are TRBV24-1 and TRBJ1-1; perhaps TRBD1 as D (5 bases). This CDR3 has 15 residues. Germline V lookup: CDR1 KGHDR, CDR2 SFDVKD. V lost 2 bases and J lost 5, with 14 bases in between. The CDR3 loop reads CATSDSKGRGTEAFF. The CDR3 DNA reads as TGTGCCACCAGTGATTCTAAAGGGAGGGGAACTGAAGCTTTCTTT.

V usage is TRBV11-1 and J usage is TRBJ2-1, with a weak D call TRBD1 (5 bases). V lost 2 bases to trimming and J lost 9 bases, with 11 bases between them. This CDR3 spans 13 amino acids. The germline V gene has CDR1 SGHAT and CDR2 FQDESV (reference sequence). CDR3 nucleotides: TGTGCCAGCAGCTTAATGCCTCAGGGTGAGCAGTTCTTC. This translates into CASSLMPQGEQFF. Full variable domain (remainder filled in from reference TRBV11-1 and TRBJ2-1): EAEVAQSPRYKITEKSQAVAFWCDPISGHATLYWYRQILGQGPELLVQFQDESVVDDSQLPKDRFSAERLKGVDSTLKIQPAELGDSAMYLCASSLMPQGEQFFGPGTRLTVL.

The chain combines TRBV4-3 with TRBJ2-7; perhaps D is TRBD1 or TRBD2 (5 bases each). The CDR3 runs 13 residues. Germline-derived CDR1 and CDR2 are LGHNA and YSLEER. Between the trimmed V and J ends, which lost 2 bases and 9 bases, there was a span of 14 bases. The DNA for the CDR3 is TGCGCCAGCAGCCAATCCTTGGTGGGGGTGCAGTACTTC. Protein sequence: CASSQSLVGVQYF.

This clonotype has more than one count but fewer than ten. This chain connects TRBV5-1 to TRBJ2-5; 8 nucleotides match TRBD1. The CDR3 consists of 12 residues. Germline-derived CDR1 and CDR2 are SGHRS and YFSETQ. The J segment lost 10 bases and the V segment lost 4 bases, leaving 6 bases of the junction unmatched. CDR3: CASSVTGGHQYF. In DNA, the CDR3 is TGCGCCAGCAGCGTAACAGGGGGACACCAGTACTTC.

This chain links TRBV7-6 with TRBJ2-7; 7 bases are shared with TRBD1. Germline V lookup: CDR1 SGHVS, CDR2 FNYEAQ. The CDR3 loop spans 16 amino acids. With 4 bases clipped from V and 3 bases from J, the junction kept 12 bases outside the gene matches. CDR3: CASSSVHKTGDYEQYF. Here the CDR3 DNA reads TGTGCCAGCAGCTCCGTACACAAAACAGGGGACTACGAGCAGTACTTC.

The sample holds a few counts of this clonotype. The rearrangement joins TRBV6-6 to TRBJ2-7, with a possible D match to TRBD1 (6 bases). The CDR3 extends over 13 amino acids. CDR1 and CDR2 from the germline V gene are MNHNY and SVGAGI (reference sequence). Trimming shortened V by 5 bases and J by 2 bases, and 10 bases separated the two germline ends. The CDR3 coding sequence is TGTGCCAGCAGTAGACAGGCACCCTACGAGCAGTACTTC. This codes for CASSRQAPYEQYF.

CDR3: CASRNTGRGQYEQFF. CDR3 nucleotides: TGTGCCAGCAGAAATACAGGGAGGGGACAGTATGAGCAGTTCTTC. The gene calls are TRBV12-3 or TRBV12-4 and TRBJ2-1; D tentatively fits TRBD1 or TRBD2 (7 bases each). V was clipped by 6 bases and J by 8 bases, with 20 bases between them. The CDR3 consists of 15 residues.